The 7 T cell receptor beta chains in this list originate from one sample, sequenced in a study of blood T cells in healthy people across ages. A second PCR, run for roughly 7 to 11 cycles, used a sample-barcoded 5' primer plus a J-beta primer mix. Each CDR3 protein is one row after TCRdb ran MiXCR on the 5' RACE reads. In the table there are 380,000 or so distinct CDR3 sequences, 52% of which are singletons. The specimen was blood. Receptor source: a man aged 55 to 70 in good health.

This chain links TRBV14 with TRBJ2-4; D not resolved. The germline gives CDR1 SGHDN, CDR2 FVKESK. CDR3 length: 13 residues. V was clipped by 4 bases and J by 9 bases, with 13 bases between them. Here the CDR3 DNA reads TGTGCCAGCAGCCCCCGGAGCGTGGGCATTCAGTACTTC. Translation gives CASSPRSVGIQYF. The full variable domain, in which reference TRBV14 and TRBJ2-4 provide the parts outside the CDR3, is EAGVTQFPSHSVIEKGQTVTLRCDPISGHDNLYWYRRVMGKEIKFLLHFVKESKQDESGMPNNRFLAERTGGTYSTLKVQPAELEDSGVYFCASSPRSVGIQYFGAGTRLSVL.

J is TRBJ2-5 and V is TRBV11-2, with 10 positions matching TRBD1. Per the germline V gene, CDR1 is SGHAT and CDR2 is FQNNGV. V lost 10 bases, J lost 4 bases, and 12 bases stayed unmatched. This CDR3 is built from 15 residues. CDR3 sequence reads: CANSRGQGVAETQYF. The CDR3 DNA sequence: TGTGCCAACAGTCGTGGACAGGGGGTAGCAGAGACCCAGTACTTC.

This chain joins TRBV20-1 and TRBJ1-2; D may be TRBD1 (6 bases). Germline values: CDR1 DFQATT, CDR2 SNEGSKA (reference sequence). The CDR3 is 13 amino acids. V lost 5 bases to trimming and J lost 3 bases, with 13 bases between them. In DNA form, the CDR3 reads TGCAGTGCTTCCGGGACAAGAGACTATGGCTACACCTTC. Protein: CSASGTRDYGYTF.

Ten or more counts support this clonotype. V and J are TRBV28 and TRBJ2-3; no firm D call. V lost 2 bases and J 1 base, leaving 10 bases between the germline ends. The CDR3 consists of 15 residues. The V gene's germline CDR1 is MDHEN and CDR2 SYDVKM. Here the CDR3 reads CASSLPSLGTDTQYF. In DNA, the CDR3 is TGTGCCAGCAGTTTACCCTCGTTGGGCACAGATACGCAGTATTTT. The whole variable domain, remainder taken from reference TRBV28 and TRBJ2-3, is DVKVTQSSRYLVKRTGEKVFLECVQDMDHENMFWYRQDPGLGLRLIYFSYDVKMKEKGDIPEGYSVSREKKERFSLILESASTNQTSMYLCASSLPSLGTDTQYFGPGTRLTVL.

This clonotype was observed a handful of times. The V and J genes are TRBV7-2 and TRBJ2-5; tentatively, D is TRBD1 (6 bases). Deletions cut 5 bases from V and 5 bases from J, with 15 bases between. CDR3 length: 14 residues. Germline V gene data show CDR1 as SGHTA and CDR2 as FQGNSA. Written as DNA, the CDR3 is TGTGCCAGCAGCGCCCAACAGGGACGGGAGACCCAGTACTTC. It codes for CASSAQQGRETQYF.

This CDR3 reads CSAAGTSGRGDEQYF. For the CDR3, the DNA is TGCAGTGCCGCCGGGACTAGCGGGAGAGGTGATGAGCAGTACTTC. The chain links TRBV20-1 to TRBJ2-4, with 14 bases matching TRBD2. The CDR3 has 15 amino acids. Losses at the gene ends were 6 bases for V and 13 bases for J; bases not matched to a gene: 14. Germline-derived CDR1 and CDR2 are DFQATT and SNEGSKA (reference sequence).

The rearrangement links TRBV20-1 to TRBJ2-6, with D hard to call. This CDR3 has 13 residues. The germline CDR1 and CDR2 sequences are DFQATT and SNEGSKA (reference sequence). V was trimmed by 6 bases and J by 2 bases, leaving 8 bases between them. CDR3 sequence: CSAQLPGANVLTF. CDR3 bases: TGCAGTGCCCAACTTCCTGGGGCCAACGTCCTGACTTTC.